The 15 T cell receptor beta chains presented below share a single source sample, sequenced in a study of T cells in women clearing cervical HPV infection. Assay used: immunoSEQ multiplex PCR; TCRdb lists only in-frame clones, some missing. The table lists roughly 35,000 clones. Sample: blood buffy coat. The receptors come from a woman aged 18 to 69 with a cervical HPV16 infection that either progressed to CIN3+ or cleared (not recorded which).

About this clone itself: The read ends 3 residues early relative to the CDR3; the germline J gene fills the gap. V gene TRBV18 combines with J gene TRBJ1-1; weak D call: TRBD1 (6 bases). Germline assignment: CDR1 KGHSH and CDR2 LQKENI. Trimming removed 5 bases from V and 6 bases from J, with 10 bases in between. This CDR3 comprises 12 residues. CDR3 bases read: TGTGCCAGCTCAGACAGGTACGCTGAA. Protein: CASSDRYAE. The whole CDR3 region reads CASSDRYAEAFF.

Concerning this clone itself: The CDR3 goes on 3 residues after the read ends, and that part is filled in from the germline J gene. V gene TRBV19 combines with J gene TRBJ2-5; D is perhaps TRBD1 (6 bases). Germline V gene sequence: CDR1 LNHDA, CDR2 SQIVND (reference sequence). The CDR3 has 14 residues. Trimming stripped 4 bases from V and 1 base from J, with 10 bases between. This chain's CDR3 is CASSTGQLQETQYF. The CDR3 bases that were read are TGTGCCAGTAGTACAGGACAGCTCCAAGAGACC.

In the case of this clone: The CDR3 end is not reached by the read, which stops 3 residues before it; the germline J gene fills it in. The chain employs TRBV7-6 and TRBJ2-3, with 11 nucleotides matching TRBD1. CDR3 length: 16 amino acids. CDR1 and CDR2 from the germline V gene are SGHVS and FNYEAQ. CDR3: CASSTGTGGSNQPQYF. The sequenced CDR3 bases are TGTGCCAGCAGCACTGGGACAGGGGGTAGCAATCAGCCG.

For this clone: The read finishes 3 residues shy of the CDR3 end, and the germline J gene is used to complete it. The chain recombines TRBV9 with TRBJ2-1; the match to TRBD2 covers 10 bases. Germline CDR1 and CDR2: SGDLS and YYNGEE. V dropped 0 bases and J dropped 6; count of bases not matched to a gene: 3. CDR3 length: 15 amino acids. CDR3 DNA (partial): TGTGCCAGCAGCGTAGGAGCGGGGGGGTCCAATGAG. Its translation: CASSVGAGGSNE. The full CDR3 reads CASSVGAGGSNEQFF.

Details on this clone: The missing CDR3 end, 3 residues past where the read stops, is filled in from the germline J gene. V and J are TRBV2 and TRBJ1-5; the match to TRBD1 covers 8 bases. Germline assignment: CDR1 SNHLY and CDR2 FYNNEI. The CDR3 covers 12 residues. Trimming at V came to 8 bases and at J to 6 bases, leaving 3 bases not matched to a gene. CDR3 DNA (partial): TGTGCCAGCGACAGGGGAGTTCAGCCC. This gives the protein CASDRGVQP. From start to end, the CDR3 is CASDRGVQPQHF.

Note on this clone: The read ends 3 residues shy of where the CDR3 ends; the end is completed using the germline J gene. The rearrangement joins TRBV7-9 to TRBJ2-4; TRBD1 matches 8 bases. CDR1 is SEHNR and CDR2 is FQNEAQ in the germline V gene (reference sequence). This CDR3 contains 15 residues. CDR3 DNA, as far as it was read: TGTGCCAGCAGCTTCGGGACAGGTGGCGACTATGGT. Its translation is CASSFGTGGDYG. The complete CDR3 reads CASSFGTGGDYGQYF.

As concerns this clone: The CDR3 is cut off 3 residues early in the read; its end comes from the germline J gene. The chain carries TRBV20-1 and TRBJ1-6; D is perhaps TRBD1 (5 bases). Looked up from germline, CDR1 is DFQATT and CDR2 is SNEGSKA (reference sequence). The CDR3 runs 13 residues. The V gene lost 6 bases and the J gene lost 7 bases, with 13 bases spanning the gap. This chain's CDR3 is CSARGGVNSPLHF. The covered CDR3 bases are TGCAGTGCCCGGGGGGGGGTAAATTCACCC.

CDR3 region: CAWSRVKEKLFF. CDR3 bases read: TGTGCCTGGAGTAGGGTGAAGGAAAAG. V gene TRBV30 combines with J gene TRBJ2-2; D call uncertain. Read sequence stops 3 residues before the CDR3 end, and the germline J gene provides the missing end. The CDR3 runs 12 residues. CDR1 and CDR2 (germline): GTSNPN, SVGIG (reference sequence).

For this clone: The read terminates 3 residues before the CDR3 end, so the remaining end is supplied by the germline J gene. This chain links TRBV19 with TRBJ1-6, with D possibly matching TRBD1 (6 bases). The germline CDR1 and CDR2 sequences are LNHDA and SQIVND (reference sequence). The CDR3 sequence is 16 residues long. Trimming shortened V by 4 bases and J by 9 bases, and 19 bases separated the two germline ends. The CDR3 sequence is CASSTQGSRGGSPLHF. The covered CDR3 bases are TGTGCCAGTAGTACCCAGGGCTCCCGAGGGGGTTCACCC.

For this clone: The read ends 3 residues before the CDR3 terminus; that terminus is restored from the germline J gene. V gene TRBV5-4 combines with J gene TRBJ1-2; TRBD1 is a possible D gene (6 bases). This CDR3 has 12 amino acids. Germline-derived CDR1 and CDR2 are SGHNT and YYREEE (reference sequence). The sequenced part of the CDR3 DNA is TGTGCCAGCAGCTTGTCCCAGGGGGGC. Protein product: CASSLSQGG. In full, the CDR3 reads CASSLSQGGYTF.

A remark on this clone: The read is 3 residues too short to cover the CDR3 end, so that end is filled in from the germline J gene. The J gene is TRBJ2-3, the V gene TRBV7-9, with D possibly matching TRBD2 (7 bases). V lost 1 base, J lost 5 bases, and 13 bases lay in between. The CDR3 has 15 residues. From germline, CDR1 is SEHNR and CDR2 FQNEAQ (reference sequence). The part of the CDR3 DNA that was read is TGTGCCAGCAGCTTAGGTGGGGGGGCCCAAGATACG. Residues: CASSLGGGAQDT. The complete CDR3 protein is CASSLGGGAQDTQYF.

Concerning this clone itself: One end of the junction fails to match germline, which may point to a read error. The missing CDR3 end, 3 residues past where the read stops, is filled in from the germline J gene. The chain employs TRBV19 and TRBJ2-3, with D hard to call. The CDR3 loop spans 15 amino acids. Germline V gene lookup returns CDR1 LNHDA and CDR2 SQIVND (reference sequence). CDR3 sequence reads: CANSISAGSNQPQYF. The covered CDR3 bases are TGTGCCAATAGTATTTCCGCAGGAAGCAATCAGCCG.

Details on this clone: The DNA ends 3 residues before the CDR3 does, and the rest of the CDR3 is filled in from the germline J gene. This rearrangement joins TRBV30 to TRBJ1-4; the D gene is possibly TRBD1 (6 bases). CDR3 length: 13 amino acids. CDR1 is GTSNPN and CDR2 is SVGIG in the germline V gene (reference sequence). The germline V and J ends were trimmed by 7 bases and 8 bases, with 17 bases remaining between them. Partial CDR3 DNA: TGTGCCTACGCAGGGGCCCCAAGGGAAAAA. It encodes CAYAGAPREK. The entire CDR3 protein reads CAYAGAPREKLFF.

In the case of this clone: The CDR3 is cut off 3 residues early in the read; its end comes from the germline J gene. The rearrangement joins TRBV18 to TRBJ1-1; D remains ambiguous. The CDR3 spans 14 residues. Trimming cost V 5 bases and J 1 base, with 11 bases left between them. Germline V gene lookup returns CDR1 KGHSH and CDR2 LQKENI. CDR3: CASSIGQANTEAFF. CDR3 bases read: TGTGCCAGCTCAATAGGCCAGGCGAACACTGAA.

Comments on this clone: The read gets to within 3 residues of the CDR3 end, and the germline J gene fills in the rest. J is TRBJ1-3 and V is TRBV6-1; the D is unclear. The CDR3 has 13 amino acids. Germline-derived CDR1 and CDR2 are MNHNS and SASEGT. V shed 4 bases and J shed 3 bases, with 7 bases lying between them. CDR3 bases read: TGTGCCAGCAGTGGAGGTTTTGGAAACACC. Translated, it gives CASSGGFGNT. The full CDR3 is CASSGGFGNTIYF.